These T cell receptor beta chains were read from a single sample in a study of regulatory T cells in long-lasting Graves disease. TCRdb re-analysed the multiplex PCR reads in MiXCR, keeping a single row per CDR3 protein. The data show 400,000 to 500,000 distinct CDR3 sequences, about 15% seen once. The data also belong to a second study, concerning T cells in Graves' hyperthyroidism and ophthalmopathy.

The sample in question was peripheral blood mononuclear cells (PBMCs), obtained at new diagnosis, from a patient treated with antithyroid drugs. These receptors were taken from a young woman with Graves disease. The conserved cysteine and the conserved F or W are not part of the CDR3 here. The D gene is left open where the match is weak.

>TRBV25-1|TRBJ2-1|NA|12
ASTRQVRYNEQF
>TRBV11-2|TRBJ2-3|NA|13
ASRGPLGATDTQY
>TRBV3-1|TRBJ2-7|TRBD2|14
ASSQGTSGRAVEQY
>TRBV3-1|TRBJ2-1|NA|13
ASSQRRANYNEQF
>TRBV10-3|TRBJ2-7|TRBD1|13
AISGGTGGSYEQY
>TRBV28|TRBJ2-5|NA|13
ASSLISRPRETQY
>TRBV4-1|TRBJ1-2|NA|11
ASNQDTGRLYT
>TRBV18|TRBJ1-1|NA|12
ASSPMRWNTEAF
>TRBV18|TRBJ2-5|NA|11
ASSPRGAETQY
>TRBV5-4|TRBJ2-7|TRBD2|14
ASSLGGTSGIYEQY
>TRBV27|TRBJ2-1|TRBD2|13
ASSTPSGRVNEQF
>TRBV19|TRBJ2-3|NA|13
ASRQSGLGTDTQY